Below, one T cell receptor (beta chain) is given with its context. This record comes from a study of blood T cell repertoires in COVID-19. Study background: COVID-19 samples, acute and convalescent, were from the United States, Italy and Spain. Sources were T cells, B-cell-depleted T cells, or PBMCs; the material itself was cDNA or gDNA.

Germline loops: CDR1 ENHRY, CDR2 SYGVKD. The CDR3 extends over 15 amino acids. The ends lost 4 bases at V and 4 bases at J; junction bases unmatched: 10. Per the original methods: Estimation of nucleated cell counts was performed using reference gene primer amplification. Clones were sequenced by immunoSEQ multiplex PCR, and TCRdb holds only the in-frame ones, with some missing. D and trimming were read from the DNA, whereas the V and J calls and clone size are those reported in that table. The sample consists of approximately 270,000 clones, around 86% of them appearing once. The chain is built from TRBV10-3 and TRBJ2-7; 7 positions match TRBD1. Source material: peripheral blood. This TCR was sampled from a middle-aged man with active or convalescent COVID-19. The CDR3 region is CAISGQGQIGYEQYF. The CDR3 DNA sequence: TGTGCCATCAGTGGACAGGGTCAAATTGGGTACGAGCAGTACTTC.